The clone carrying this T cell receptor (beta chain) was found a few times. V trimming: 3 bases; J trimming: 4 bases; junction bases outside the gene matches: 10. Germline V lookup: CDR1 MNHNS, CDR2 SASEGT. The CDR3 runs 17 residues. The data were taken from a study of blood T cell repertoires in COVID-19. On the study more broadly: The samples span acute and convalescent COVID-19 from the United States, Italy and Spain. Sources were T cells, B-cell-depleted T cells, or PBMCs; the material itself was cDNA or gDNA.

In the original workflow: Amplified reference gene primers provided the basis for estimating nucleated cell counts. The method was immunoSEQ multiplex PCR; TCRdb's version includes in-frame clones alone and lacks a portion of them. V, J and clone size were drawn from that table, and D and trimming were deduced from the DNA. Among just under 60,000 clones listed, 88% were seen once. The sample was peripheral blood. This sequence originates from a man in his 60s with acute or convalescent COVID-19. The rearrangement joins TRBV6-1 to TRBJ2-1, with 9 bases lining up with TRBD2. The CDR3 DNA reads as TGTGCCAGCAGTGACAAGCGGACTAGCGCTAGATACAATGAGCAGTTCTTC. It encodes CASSDKRTSARYNEQFF.